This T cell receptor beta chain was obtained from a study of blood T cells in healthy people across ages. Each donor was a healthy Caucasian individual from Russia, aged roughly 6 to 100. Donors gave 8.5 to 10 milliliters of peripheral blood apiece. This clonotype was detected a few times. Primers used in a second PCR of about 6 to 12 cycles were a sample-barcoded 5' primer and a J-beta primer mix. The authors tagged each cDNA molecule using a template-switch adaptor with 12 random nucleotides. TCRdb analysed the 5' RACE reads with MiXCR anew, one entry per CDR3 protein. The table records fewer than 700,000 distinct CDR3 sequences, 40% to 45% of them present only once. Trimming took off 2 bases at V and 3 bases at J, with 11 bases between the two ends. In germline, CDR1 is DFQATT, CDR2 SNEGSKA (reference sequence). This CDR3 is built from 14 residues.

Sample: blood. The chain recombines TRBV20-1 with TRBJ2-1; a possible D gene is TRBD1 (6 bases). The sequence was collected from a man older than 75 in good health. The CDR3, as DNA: TGCAGTGCTAGATCTGGACAGAACTACAATGAGCAGTTCTTC. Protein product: CSARSGQNYNEQFF.